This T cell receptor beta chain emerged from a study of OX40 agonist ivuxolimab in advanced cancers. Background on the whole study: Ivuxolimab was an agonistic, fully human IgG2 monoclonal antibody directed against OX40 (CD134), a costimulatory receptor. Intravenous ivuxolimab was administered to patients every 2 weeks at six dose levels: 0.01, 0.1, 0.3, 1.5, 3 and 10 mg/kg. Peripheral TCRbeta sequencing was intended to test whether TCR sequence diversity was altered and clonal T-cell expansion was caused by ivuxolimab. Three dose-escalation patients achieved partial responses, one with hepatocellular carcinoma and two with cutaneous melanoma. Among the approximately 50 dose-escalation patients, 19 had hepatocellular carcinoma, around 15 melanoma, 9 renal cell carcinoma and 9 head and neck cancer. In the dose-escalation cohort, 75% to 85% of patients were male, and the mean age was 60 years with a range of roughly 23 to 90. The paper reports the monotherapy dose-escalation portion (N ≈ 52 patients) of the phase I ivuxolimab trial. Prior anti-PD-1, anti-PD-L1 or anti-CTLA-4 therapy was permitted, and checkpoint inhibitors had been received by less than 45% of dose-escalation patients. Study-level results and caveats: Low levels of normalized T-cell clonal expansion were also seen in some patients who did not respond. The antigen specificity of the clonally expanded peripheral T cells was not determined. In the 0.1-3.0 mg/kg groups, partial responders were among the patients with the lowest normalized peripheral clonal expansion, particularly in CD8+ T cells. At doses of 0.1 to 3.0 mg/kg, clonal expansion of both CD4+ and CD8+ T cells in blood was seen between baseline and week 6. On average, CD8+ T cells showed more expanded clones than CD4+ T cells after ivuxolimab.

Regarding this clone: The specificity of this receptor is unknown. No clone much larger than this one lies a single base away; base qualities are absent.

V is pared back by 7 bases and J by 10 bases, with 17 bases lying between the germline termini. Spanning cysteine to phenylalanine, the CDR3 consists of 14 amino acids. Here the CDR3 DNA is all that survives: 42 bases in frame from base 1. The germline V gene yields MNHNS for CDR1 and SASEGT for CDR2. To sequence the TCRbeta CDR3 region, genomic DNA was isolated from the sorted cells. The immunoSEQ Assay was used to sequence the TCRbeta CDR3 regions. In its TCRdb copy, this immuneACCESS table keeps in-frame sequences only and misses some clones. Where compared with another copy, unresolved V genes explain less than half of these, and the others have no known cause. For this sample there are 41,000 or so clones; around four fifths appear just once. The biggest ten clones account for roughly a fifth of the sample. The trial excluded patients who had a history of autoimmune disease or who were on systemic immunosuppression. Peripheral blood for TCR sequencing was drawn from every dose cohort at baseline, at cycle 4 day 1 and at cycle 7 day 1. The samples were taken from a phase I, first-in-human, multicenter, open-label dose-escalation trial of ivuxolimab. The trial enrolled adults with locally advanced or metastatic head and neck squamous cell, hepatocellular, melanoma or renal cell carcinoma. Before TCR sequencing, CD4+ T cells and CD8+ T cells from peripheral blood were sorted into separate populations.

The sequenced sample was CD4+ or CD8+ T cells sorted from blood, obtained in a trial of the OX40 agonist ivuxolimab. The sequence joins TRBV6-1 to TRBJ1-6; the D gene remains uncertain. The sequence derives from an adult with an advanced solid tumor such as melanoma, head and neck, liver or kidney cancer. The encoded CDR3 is CASTRDGSESPLHF. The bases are TGTGCCAGCACCAGAGACGGGTCAGAATCACCCCTCCACTTT.